The rows below give T cell receptor beta chains drawn from one sample of a study of blood T cell repertoires in COVID-19. Profiling relied on immunoSEQ multiplex PCR, and the TCRdb table lists in-frame clones only, not all of them. The sample shows 150,000 to 170,000 clones, 91% of them seen only once. Sequencing used peripheral blood. Every receptor here comes from a man aged 50-59 years with acute or convalescent COVID-19. CDR3s include the opening cysteine and the closing phenylalanine or tryptophan. A D gene is named only where the DNA matches it firmly. Size is omitted from some rows. Given values are once, few, many or a class for expanded clones.

V: TRBV5-5
J: TRBJ1-5
D: NA
length: 16
size: NA
CDR3: CASSFTGVYSNQPQHF
DNA: TGTGCCAGCAGCTTTACCGGGGTATATAGCAATCAGCCCCAGCATTTT

V: TRBV29-1
J: TRBJ1-3
D: NA
length: 15
size: NA
CDR3: CSVLKTGPSGNTIYF
DNA: TGCAGCGTTCTTAAGACAGGTCCCTCTGGAAACACCATATATTTT

V: TRBV7-2
J: TRBJ1-5
D: NA
length: 16
size: NA
CDR3: CASSSIVGVISQPQHF
DNA: TGTGCCAGCAGCTCCATTGTAGGGGTAATCAGTCAGCCCCAGCATTTT

V: TRBV19
J: TRBJ2-7
D: NA
length: 12
size: NA
CDR3: CASSSPGYEQYF
DNA: TGTGCCAGTAGTTCTCCCGGGTACGAGCAGTACTTC

V: TRBV20-1
J: TRBJ1-2
D: TRBD1
length: 16
size: few
CDR3: CSASKRTGRTSYGYTF
DNA: TGCAGTGCTAGTAAACGGACAGGGCGAACGAGCTATGGCTACACCTTC

V: TRBV7-3
J: TRBJ2-7
D: TRBD2
length: 12
size: NA
CDR3: CASSPGGSEQYF
DNA: TGTGCCAGCAGCCCCGGGGGGTCGGAACAGTACTTC

V: TRBV9
J: TRBJ2-3
D: NA
length: 15
size: NA
CDR3: CASSVAIAVQDTQYF
DNA: TGTGCCAGCAGCGTAGCGATAGCGGTGCAAGATACGCAGTATTTT

V: TRBV3-1/TRBV3-2
J: TRBJ1-4
D: NA
length: 15
size: NA
CDR3: CASSQDAGVWEKLFF
DNA: TGTGCCAGCAGCCAAGATGCGGGGGTATGGGAAAAACTGTTTTTT

V: TRBV28
J: TRBJ1-3
D: NA
length: 16
size: NA
CDR3: CASSLSSLLSGNTIYF
DNA: TGTGCCAGCAGTTTATCTTCACTTCTCTCTGGAAACACCATATATTTT

V: TRBV7-3
J: TRBJ2-3
D: TRBD2
length: 16
size: once
CDR3: CASSSTFTSGRDTQYF
DNA: TGTGCCAGCAGCTCAACCTTTACTAGCGGGCGAGATACGCAGTATTTT

V: TRBV7-9
J: TRBJ2-2
D: NA
length: 15
size: NA
CDR3: CASSVGGTYTGELFF
DNA: TGTGCCAGCAGCGTGGGGGGAACTTACACCGGGGAGCTGTTTTTT

V: TRBV20-1
J: TRBJ2-1
D: NA
length: 15
size: NA
CDR3: CSASLGRDSYNEQFF
DNA: TGCAGTGCTAGTCTAGGGAGAGACTCCTACAATGAGCAGTTCTTC

V: TRBV10-2
J: TRBJ2-2
D: NA
length: 16
size: NA
CDR3: CASSLNRRPSTGELFF
DNA: TGCGCCAGCAGTTTAAATAGGAGACCCAGTACCGGGGAGCTGTTTTTT

V: TRBV11-2
J: TRBJ1-2
D: TRBD1
length: 14
size: NA
CDR3: CASSISGTGLGYTF
DNA: TGTGCCAGCAGCATTAGTGGGACAGGGTTGGGCTACACCTTC

V: TRBV6-6
J: TRBJ2-6
D: NA
length: 15
size: NA
CDR3: CASSRGTSGANVLTF
DNA: TGTGCCAGCAGTAGGGGGACCTCTGGGGCCAACGTCCTGACTTTC

V: TRBV29-1
J: TRBJ1-1
D: NA
length: 13
size: NA
CDR3: CSVVGGSNTEAFF
DNA: TGCAGCGTTGTGGGGGGGTCGAACACTGAAGCTTTCTTT

V: TRBV7-3
J: TRBJ2-5
D: TRBD1
length: 13
size: NA
CDR3: CASSPGTEETQYF
DNA: TGTGCCAGCAGCCCCGGGACAGAGGAGACCCAGTACTTC

V: TRBV5-5
J: TRBJ2-2
D: TRBD2
length: 17
size: once
CDR3: CASSPLGTSGKRGELFF
DNA: TGTGCCAGCAGCCCTCTCGGGACTAGCGGGAAGAGGGGGGAGCTGTTTTTT

V: TRBV6-2/TRBV6-3
J: TRBJ2-3
D: TRBD1
length: 15
size: NA
CDR3: CASSNRDRFADTQYF
DNA: TGTGCCAGCAGCAACCGGGACAGGTTCGCAGATACGCAGTATTTT

V: TRBV3-1/TRBV3-2
J: TRBJ2-7
D: TRBD2
length: 17
size: NA
CDR3: CASSQYGTSGSWDEQYF
DNA: TGTGCCAGCAGCCAATACGGGACTAGCGGGAGTTGGGACGAGCAGTACTTC

V: TRBV15
J: TRBJ1-6
D: NA
length: 14
size: NA
CDR3: CATSRNSNNSPLHF
DNA: TGTGCCACCAGCAGAAACTCCAATAATTCACCCCTCCACTTT

V: TRBV27
J: TRBJ2-2
D: NA
length: 14
size: NA
CDR3: CASSSAGVLGELFF
DNA: TGTGCCAGCAGTTCGGCCGGGGTGCTTGGGGAGCTGTTTTTT

V: TRBV18
J: TRBJ1-3
D: NA
length: 17
size: NA
CDR3: CASSPRRDGSSGNTIYF
DNA: TGTGCCAGCTCACCACGCCGGGACGGGAGCTCTGGAAACACCATATATTTT

V: TRBV7-2
J: TRBJ2-3
D: NA
length: 13
size: NA
CDR3: CASSPQISDTQYF
DNA: TGTGCCAGCAGCCCACAGATCTCAGATACGCAGTATTTT

V: TRBV10-2
J: TRBJ1-5
D: TRBD1
length: 15
size: once
CDR3: CASRSDRGSNQPQHF
DNA: TGCGCCAGCAGATCGGACAGGGGGTCGAATCAGCCCCAGCATTTT

V: TRBV27
J: TRBJ2-1
D: TRBD1
length: 14
size: NA
CDR3: CASGGGQVDNEQFF
DNA: TGTGCCAGTGGAGGCGGACAGGTCGACAATGAGCAGTTCTTC

V: TRBV7-9
J: TRBJ1-4
D: NA
length: 13
size: NA
CDR3: CASSLGQGEKLFF
DNA: TGTGCCAGCAGCTTAGGCCAGGGTGAAAAACTGTTTTTT

V: TRBV5-1
J: TRBJ1-2
D: NA
length: 15
size: once
CDR3: CASSLSQDRLYGYTF
DNA: TGCGCCAGCAGCTTGTCCCAGGACAGACTCTATGGCTACACCTTC

V: TRBV29-1
J: TRBJ2-5
D: TRBD1
length: 16
size: NA
CDR3: CSALGGQGWVQETQYF
DNA: TGCAGCGCTCTAGGGGGACAGGGGTGGGTCCAAGAGACCCAGTACTTC

V: TRBV5-1
J: TRBJ2-3
D: TRBD1
length: 15
size: NA
CDR3: CASSLGDRATDTQYF
DNA: TGCGCCAGCAGCTTGGGGGACAGGGCAACAGATACGCAGTATTTT

V: TRBV18
J: TRBJ2-2
D: TRBD2
length: 19
size: NA
CDR3: CASSPNGLAGVGNTGELFF
DNA: TGTGCCAGCTCACCCAACGGACTAGCGGGAGTCGGGAACACCGGGGAGCTGTTTTTT

V: TRBV6-1
J: TRBJ2-5
D: TRBD1
length: 15
size: once
CDR3: CASSEDRGFSEAQYF
DNA: TGTGCCAGCAGTGAGGACAGGGGTTTTAGTGAGGCCCAGTACTTC

V: TRBV19
J: TRBJ2-5
D: NA
length: 13
size: once
CDR3: CASRGQLQETQYF
DNA: TGTGCCAGTAGGGGGCAGCTCCAAGAGACCCAGTACTTC

V: TRBV28
J: TRBJ2-3
D: TRBD2
length: 16
size: once
CDR3: CASSFPSGRAADTQYF
DNA: TGTGCCAGCAGTTTTCCTAGCGGGAGGGCCGCAGATACGCAGTATTTT

V: TRBV5-1
J: TRBJ2-5
D: TRBD2
length: 12
size: NA
CDR3: CASSRDYETQYF
DNA: TGCGCCAGCAGCCGGGACTATGAGACCCAGTACTTC

V: TRBV23-1
J: TRBJ1-1
D: NA
length: 14
size: NA
CDR3: CASSQNGQCFEAFF
DNA: TGCGCCAGCAGTCAAAATGGACAGTGTTTTGAAGCTTTCTTT

V: TRBV18
J: TRBJ2-1
D: TRBD1
length: 15
size: NA
CDR3: CASSRGQGYSNEQFF
DNA: TGTGCCAGCTCACGCGGACAGGGGTACTCAAATGAGCAGTTCTTC

V: TRBV19
J: TRBJ2-1
D: TRBD2
length: 15
size: NA
CDR3: CASSIRDYRYNEQFF
DNA: TGTGCCAGTAGCATCCGGGACTATAGATACAATGAGCAGTTCTTC

V: TRBV9
J: TRBJ1-1
D: TRBD1
length: 15
size: few
CDR3: CASSVDRGLGTEAFF
DNA: TGTGCCAGCAGCGTGGACAGGGGGCTGGGCACTGAAGCTTTCTTT

V: TRBV5-1
J: TRBJ2-3
D: TRBD1
length: 12
size: once
CDR3: CASRQGLDTQYF
DNA: TGCGCCAGCCGACAGGGGTTAGATACGCAGTATTTT

V: TRBV19
J: TRBJ2-2
D: NA
length: 15
size: NA
CDR3: CASSTGVLGTGELFF
DNA: TGTGCCAGTAGCACGGGGGTGTTGGGAACCGGGGAGCTGTTTTTT

V: TRBV28
J: TRBJ2-7
D: NA
length: 15
size: NA
CDR3: CASSLSPSATYEQYF
DNA: TGTGCCAGCAGTTTATCGCCTAGCGCGACCTACGAGCAGTACTTC

V: TRBV5-1
J: TRBJ1-1
D: NA
length: 17
size: NA
CDR3: CASSLAGLDSVNTEAFF
DNA: TGCGCCAGCAGCTTGGCCGGTCTGGACTCTGTAAACACTGAAGCTTTCTTT

V: TRBV7-9
J: TRBJ1-6
D: NA
length: 14
size: NA
CDR3: CASSPDSYNSPLHF
DNA: TGTGCCAGCAGCCCGGACAGCTATAATTCACCCCTCCACTTT

V: TRBV28
J: TRBJ2-4
D: TRBD1
length: 14
size: NA
CDR3: CASSTGGSKNIQYF
DNA: TGTGCCAGCAGTACAGGGGGGTCCAAAAACATTCAGTACTTC

V: TRBV7-8
J: TRBJ2-5
D: TRBD2
length: 15
size: NA
CDR3: CASSPTGTSQETQYF
DNA: TGTGCCAGCAGCCCAACCGGGACTAGCCAAGAGACCCAGTACTTC

V: TRBV12-5
J: TRBJ2-1
D: TRBD2
length: 15
size: NA
CDR3: CASGLGWGGSDEQFF
DNA: TGTGCTAGTGGTTTAGGTTGGGGCGGGAGTGATGAGCAGTTCTTC